Each of the 5 T cell receptor beta chains below was sequenced from the same sample in a study of T cells in tumors after PD-1 blockade. Sequencing was performed with immunoSEQ multiplex PCR; in TCRdb, only in-frame clones are kept and a portion is missing. The profile shows tens of thousands of clones, under 85% of them singletons. This specimen was PBMCs, taken before anti-PD-1 therapy. These receptors came from a human donor with advanced basal cell or squamous cell carcinoma (not recorded which).

The chain combines TRBV5-6 with TRBJ2-3; D perhaps matches TRBD1 (5 bases). The CDR3 is 18 amino acids. Germline V gives CDR1 SGHDT, CDR2 YYEEEE. V shed 0 bases and J shed 0 bases, with 17 bases lying between them. The CDR3 region has the DNA TGTGCCAGCAGCTTGGAATTTAGGGGATACACTAGCACAGATACGCAGTATTTT. Translated: CASSLEFRGYTSTDTQYF.

The table lists this clone with a few counts. The chain links TRBV27 to TRBJ1-5, with TRBD1 matching over 11 bases. The V and J ends lost 6 bases and 6 bases, in that order; junction bases with no gene match: 13. There are 17 residues in the CDR3. Germline CDR1 is MNHEY and CDR2 is SMNVEV (reference sequence). CDR3: CASRRTGGEFEGQPQHF. CDR3 DNA: TGTGCCAGCAGGCGGACAGGGGGCGAATTTGAAGGTCAGCCCCAGCATTTT.

The V gene is TRBV2, the J gene TRBJ2-3; 11 bases fit TRBD2. The germline CDR1 and CDR2 sequences are SNHLY and FYNNEI. V trimming: 6 bases; J trimming: 6 bases; junction bases outside the gene matches: 8. The CDR3 consists of 15 residues. Written as DNA, the CDR3 is TGTGCCAGCAGCGGCACTAGCGGGAGTCTGGATACGCAGTATTTT. As protein: CASSGTSGSLDTQYF.

The gene calls are TRBV23-1 and TRBJ2-5; TRBD2 aligns across 12 bases. TRBV23-1 is identified as an open reading frame with a role that is uncertain. The junction had 22 bases not matched to a gene; V was cut back by 4 bases and J by 4 bases. The CDR3 runs 21 residues. The DNA of the CDR3 is TGCGCCAGCAGTCCCGCCGAAATCTTGACTAGCGGGAGAGAGGAAGCAGAGACCCAGTACTTC. It encodes CASSPAEILTSGREEAETQYF.

V gene TRBV29-1 combines with J gene TRBJ2-1; perhaps TRBD2 as D (6 bases). From germline, CDR1 is SQVTM and CDR2 ANQGSEA. The CDR3 has 13 amino acids. The V and J ends lost 5 bases and 3 bases respectively, with 11 bases between them. Here the CDR3 reads CSVRWGDYNEQFF. CDR3 in DNA: TGCAGCGTTCGGTGGGGGGACTACAATGAGCAGTTCTTC.